Listed below are T cell receptor beta chains from one sample, sequenced in a study of blood T cell repertoires in COVID-19. Assay used: immunoSEQ multiplex PCR; TCRdb lists only in-frame clones, some missing. This repertoire shows hundreds of thousands of clones, over 70% found once; its top ten account for more than 1.3%. The specimen was peripheral blood. These receptors were collected from a woman aged 35 to 49 who had recovered from COVID-19. Each CDR3 is given without its conserved first and last residue. Fields, in order: V gene, J gene, CDR3 protein.

TRBV5-1,TRBJ1-1,ASSLFPGADTEAF
TRBV21-1,TRBJ2-6,ASEALGSGANVLT
TRBV29-1,TRBJ1-1,SVAARGNTEAF
TRBV5-4,TRBJ1-2,ASRSQGSDGYT
TRBV9,TRBJ2-7,ASSLSGPSSYEQY
TRBV29-1,TRBJ2-7,SVADSSYEQY
TRBV6-1,TRBJ1-5,ASSGGRGKGSNQPQH
TRBV5-1,TRBJ1-3,ASSPDSPGNTIY
TRBV14,TRBJ1-4,ASSILAGKLF
TRBV5-6,TRBJ1-3,ASSFAGIRNTIY
TRBV18,TRBJ1-2,ASSPGRANYGYT
TRBV19,TRBJ1-1,ASTISYRGTEAF
TRBV9,TRBJ1-2,ASSVEPGGYGYT
TRBV7-3,TRBJ1-2,ASSPQPGRRGGSYGYT
TRBV9,TRBJ1-2,ASSTQGGYGYT
TRBV11-3,TRBJ1-1,ASSLGQGEYTEAF
TRBV13,TRBJ2-1,ASSYERGGKNEQF
TRBV18,TRBJ1-3,ASSPPAILSRGGLGNTIY
TRBV19,TRBJ1-6,ASSPGNSPLH
TRBV5-4,TRBJ2-5,ASSLAGLAQETQY
TRBV20-1,TRBJ1-2,SASWGTGVGYT
TRBV7-2,TRBJ2-1,ASSLPSGGALF
TRBV5-1,TRBJ2-2,ASHRDRANTGELF
TRBV7-2,TRBJ1-2,ASSAWTANYGYT
TRBV7-3,TRBJ1-6,ASSLRTGRTPLH
TRBV5-4,TRBJ1-2,ASSLGGQGTYGYT
TRBV30,TRBJ1-6,ALTGTNYNSPLH
TRBV3-1/TRBV3-2,TRBJ1-2,ASSQVPQAYGYT